This T cell receptor (beta chain) was retrieved from a study of CD8 T cells in Susac syndrome. Study-wide results and limits: Only a relatively small number of individuals were included in the TCR sequencing and HLA analysis.

An amount of RNA that ranged from 0.5 to 1 ug was reverse transcribed with random hexamers. TCRdb called the immunoSEQ multiplex PCR reads again in MiXCR, with one record for every CDR3 protein. The sample has 200,000 or so distinct CDR3 sequences; 90% to 95% are singletons. TCR beta was sequenced from blood CD8+ and CD4+ T cells. CD8+ and CD4+ T cells were negatively isolated; TEMRA cells were FACS-enriched. A single count supports this clonotype. Its antigen is currently unknown. This clonotype originated in a human donor with multiple sclerosis. The sample taken for sequencing was CD4+ T cells from PBMCs.

The CDR3 spells CASSAGRPRDEQFF. CDR3 DNA sequence: TGTGCCAGCAGCGCGGGGCGTCCCCGGGATGAGCAGTTCTTC. The V and J genes are TRBV3-1 and TRBJ2-1; possibly TRBD2 for D (6 bases). V lost 5 bases, J lost 8 bases, and 16 bases lay in between. The germline V gene has CDR1 LGHDT and CDR2 YNNKEL (reference sequence). The CDR3 consists of 14 residues.